These 14 T cell receptor beta chains were all obtained from the same sample, sequenced in a study of cytomegalovirus exposure and HLA in healthy donors (dated by TCRdb to about 2017). Libraries were prepared through the immunoSEQ multiplex PCR assay. The multiplex PCR relied on a mix of 60 forward primers for TCR Vbeta segments and 13 reverse primers for TCR Jbeta segments. TCRdb provides this immuneACCESS table in a form limited to in-frame rearrangements. Some clones are lacking; in checked studies, under half of them reflect an unresolved V gene, and why the rest are absent is not known. The sample profile shows 100,000 or so clones; approximately 82% of them were found once. The top ten constitute approximately 8% of the sample. What was sequenced was PBMCs. These receptors originate from a man aged 35 to 55 in good health and CMV-seropositive.

The rearrangement uses TRBV4-2 and TRBJ1-2; 7 positions match TRBD1. CDR3 length: 15 amino acids. J lost 5 bases, V lost 10 bases, and 16 bases had no gene match. Looked up from germline, CDR1 is LGHNA and CDR2 is YNFKEQ. The CDR3 sequence is CATTMPGQNFYGYTF. As DNA, the CDR3 is TGTGCCACCACTATGCCGGGACAGAATTTTTATGGCTACACCTTC.

The rearrangement uses TRBV30 and TRBJ2-2, with TRBD2 identical over 7 bases. After removal of 1 base from V and 1 base from J, the junction contained 6 bases not matched to a gene. In germline, CDR1 is GTSNPN, CDR2 SVGIG (reference sequence). The CDR3 is made up of 16 amino acids. CDR3 nucleotides: TGTGCCTGGAGTGCATGGGGCGGGGGGAACACCGGGGAGCTGTTTTTT. Translating it yields CAWSAWGGGNTGELFF. Variable domain in full (rest from reference TRBV30 and TRBJ2-2): SQTIHQWPATLVQPVGSPLSLECTVEGTSNPNLYWYRQAAGRGLQLLFYSVGIGQISSEVPQNLSASRPQDRQFILSSKKLLLSDSGFYLCAWSAWGGGNTGELFFGEGSRLTVL.

This rearrangement joins TRBV25-1 to TRBJ1-3; the D gene is possibly TRBD1 (6 bases). The CDR3 runs 14 residues. Germline CDR1 and CDR2: MGHDK and SYGVNS. Trimming shortened V by 6 bases and J by 3 bases, and 12 bases separated the two germline ends. The chain's CDR3 is CASSRTGSGNTIYF. CDR3 nucleotides: TGTGCCAGCAGCCGTACAGGGAGTGGAAACACCATATATTTT.

The J gene is TRBJ2-2, the V gene TRBV6-5, with 7 bases matching TRBD2. Unmatched junction bases numbered 4, after V lost 2 bases and J lost 7 bases. Germline V gene lookup returns CDR1 MNHEY and CDR2 SVGAGI. The CDR3 totals 14 residues. The CDR3 bases are TGTGCCAGCAGTTACACTAGCGTGGTCGGGGAGCTGTTTTTT. Translating it yields CASSYTSVVGELFF.

Details on this clone: Other DNA sequences of this sample code for an identical CDR3. This chain joins TRBV28 and TRBJ1-1, with D possibly being TRBD1 (5 bases). Per the germline V gene, CDR1 is MDHEN and CDR2 is SYDVKM. The CDR3 sequence is 13 residues long. Trimming cost V 2 bases and J 3 bases, with 7 bases left between them. As DNA, the CDR3 is TGTGCCAGCAGTTTAGACAGCTACACTGAAGCTTTCTTT. Encoded protein: CASSLDSYTEAFF.

V and J are TRBV7-9 and TRBJ2-6; 9 bases line up with TRBD1. The CDR3 spans 18 residues. Per the germline V gene, CDR1 is SEHNR and CDR2 is FQNEAQ (reference sequence). V shed 5 bases, J shed 0 bases, and the junction held 8 bases outside the gene matches. Written as DNA, the CDR3 is TGTGCCAGCAGCCCTATGGGACAGGGTATCTCTGGGGCCAACGTCCTGACTTTC. Residues: CASSPMGQGISGANVLTF.

This clone was detected only a few times. The J gene is TRBJ2-7, the V gene TRBV2, with D possibly being TRBD2 (6 bases). The germline CDR1 and CDR2 sequences are SNHLY and FYNNEI. The V gene lost 7 bases and the J gene lost 0 bases, with 13 bases spanning the gap. CDR3 size: 14 residues. Here the CDR3 reads CASKPGVSSYEQYF. CDR3 nucleotides: TGTGCCAGCAAGCCGGGAGTAAGCTCCTACGAGCAGTACTTC.

The chain uses TRBV5-1 and TRBJ1-2; D unclear. V lost 5 bases, J lost 0 bases, and 11 bases lay in between. The CDR3 runs to 14 residues. The germline V gene encodes CDR1 SGHRS and CDR2 YFSETQ. CDR3 protein: CASRLQRANYGYTF. The DNA of the CDR3 is TGCGCCAGCAGGTTACAGAGAGCTAACTATGGCTACACCTTC.

A note on this clone: Germline and junction disagree at one end, which may indicate a read error. The chain has TRBV7-9 and TRBJ2-4; D is perhaps TRBD1 (6 bases). CDR1 and CDR2 (germline): SEHNR, FQNEAQ (reference sequence). The CDR3 sequence is 14 residues long. The DNA of the CDR3 is TGTGCCAGCAGCTCGGGGACAACGGGGAACAGTCAGTACTTC. This translates into CASSSGTTGNSQYF.

The genes are TRBV15 and TRBJ2-1, with 10 bases identical to TRBD1. The CDR3 covers 21 residues. V trimming: 4 bases; J trimming: 0 bases; junction bases outside the gene matches: 18. The germline V gene has CDR1 LNHNV and CDR2 YYDKDF (reference sequence). This CDR3 reads CATSTTGYPTGGFSSYNEQFF. CDR3 DNA sequence: TGTGCCACCAGCACCACCGGGTACCCGACAGGGGGCTTTAGCTCCTACAATGAGCAGTTCTTC.

This clone was seen a few times. The genes are TRBV6-1 and TRBJ2-3, with D possibly matching TRBD1 (6 bases). Trimming pared 2 bases from V and 0 bases from J, leaving 9 bases between. This CDR3 spans 15 amino acids. Germline assignment: CDR1 MNHNS and CDR2 SASEGT. The CDR3 sequence is CASSETTGSTDTQYF. CDR3 DNA sequence: TGTGCCAGCAGTGAAACGACAGGTAGCACAGATACGCAGTATTTT.

CDR3 nucleotides: TGTGCCAGCGCTACGGGGCAGGGGGCCCAGTACTTC. It specifies CASATGQGAQYF. The chain links TRBV7-9 to TRBJ2-7, with TRBD1 identical over 8 bases. V gave up 8 bases and J gave up 10 bases; unmatched junction bases: 10. CDR3 size: 12 residues. CDR1 and CDR2 from the germline V gene are SEHNR and FQNEAQ (reference sequence).

This chain uses TRBV19 with TRBJ1-1, with a weak D call TRBD1 (5 bases). This CDR3 comprises 14 residues. Germline V gene sequence: CDR1 LNHDA, CDR2 SQIVND (reference sequence). V dropped 1 base and J dropped 2 bases, with 8 bases sitting between them. The CDR3 region has the DNA TGTGCCAGTAGTATAGGGCAGGGAAACACTGAAGCTTTCTTT. It translates to CASSIGQGNTEAFF.

The V and J genes are TRBV6-5 and TRBJ2-1; possibly TRBD1 for D (5 bases). V lost 8 bases and J 8 bases, leaving 13 bases between the germline ends. The CDR3 sequence is 12 residues long. Germline CDR1 is MNHEY and CDR2 is SVGAGI. CDR3 protein: CASSGNSYEQFF. The CDR3 coding sequence is TGTGCCAGCTCAGGGAACTCCTATGAGCAGTTCTTC.